One and the same sample provided the 26 T cell receptor beta chains below, sequenced in a study of T cell clonotyping in hematopoietic cell transplantation. Indicated time point: recipient sample about 28 days before transplant, after cytoreduction. Sequencing was performed with immunoSEQ multiplex PCR; in TCRdb, only in-frame clones are kept and a portion is missing. The data contain approximately 26,000 clones, 75% to 85% of them singletons. The sample was peripheral blood mononuclear cells, taken before stem cell transplant. These receptors were obtained from a woman in her sixties or seventies with acute myeloid leukemia. Some clones in this sample may be carry-over from other donors' samples.

The chain is built from TRBV10-3 and TRBJ2-3; 13 bases fit TRBD2. The germline V gene has CDR1 ENHRY and CDR2 SYGVKD. The trim removed 4 bases at V and 0 bases at J, leaving 7 bases unmatched. The CDR3 extends over 18 amino acids. The CDR3 region has the DNA TGTGCCATCAGTGGACTAGCGGGGGGCAATCATAGCACAGATACGCAGTATTTT. The encoded protein is CAISGLAGGNHSTDTQYF.

The chain recombines TRBV28 with TRBJ1-2, with TRBD1 matching 9 bases. The CDR3 extends over 15 amino acids. Trimming cost V 4 bases and J 4 bases; bases outside gene matches: 7. Germline values: CDR1 MDHEN, CDR2 SYDVKM. CDR3 nucleotides: TGTGCCAGCAGTTCCCGGACAGGGGTAGGCTATGGCTACACCTTC. Encoded protein: CASSSRTGVGYGYTF.

The rearrangement links TRBV5-3 to TRBJ2-7; 8 bases agree with TRBD1. TRBV5-3 is classed as an ORF, of uncertain function. The CDR3 is made up of 14 amino acids. The J segment lost 4 bases and the V segment lost 3 bases, leaving 6 bases of the junction unmatched. This chain's CDR3 is CARSSGQGNYEQYF. The CDR3 coding sequence is TGTGCCAGAAGCTCCGGACAGGGAAATTACGAGCAGTACTTC.

The DNA of the CDR3 is TGTGCCAGCAGTCCGACTAGCGTCGAGCAGTACTTC. It translates to CASSPTSVEQYF. V gene TRBV28 combines with J gene TRBJ2-7, with 8 bases aligning to TRBD2. V lost 5 bases and J lost 6; bases outside the gene matches: 3. The germline CDR1 and CDR2 sequences are MDHEN and SYDVKM. The CDR3 is 12 residues long.

The chain's CDR3 is CASSLTAGFTYNEQFF. The CDR3, as DNA: TGTGCCAGCAGCCTAACGGCGGGATTCACCTACAATGAGCAGTTCTTC. V usage is TRBV14 and J usage is TRBJ2-1; D is possibly TRBD2 (6 bases). Germline CDR1 and CDR2: SGHDN and FVKESK. This CDR3 has 16 residues. Trimming left V 4 bases short and J 2 bases short, with 15 bases between.

The chain has TRBV7-2 and TRBJ1-5; D is unclear. With 5 bases removed from V and 7 bases from J, the gap between germline ends came to 21 bases. The CDR3 contains 16 residues. CDR1 is SGHTA and CDR2 is FQGNSA in the germline V gene. This chain's CDR3 is CASSLSSRQDRQPQHF. The DNA of the CDR3 is TGTGCCAGCAGCCTAAGTTCGAGGCAGGACCGACAGCCCCAGCATTTT.

CDR3 nucleotides: TGTGCCAGCAGCCGGATAGGAGCTAATGAAAAACTGTTTTTT. It yields the protein CASSRIGANEKLFF. The J gene is TRBJ1-4, the V gene TRBV27; the D is unclear. V was trimmed by 6 bases and J by 3 bases, leaving 11 bases between them. This CDR3 is built from 14 residues. Germline V CDR1 and CDR2: MNHEY, SMNVEV (reference sequence).

The V gene is TRBV4-3, the J gene TRBJ2-1; TRBD1 is a possible D gene (6 bases). CDR1 is LGHNA and CDR2 is YSLEER in the germline V gene. V shed 0 bases and J shed 6 bases, with 9 bases lying between them. CDR3 length: 14 residues. The CDR3 nucleotides are TGCGCCAGCAGCCAAGAGGGGGCTGGCAATGAGCAGTTCTTC. Encoded protein: CASSQEGAGNEQFF.

The rearrangement uses TRBV23-1 and TRBJ1-4; possible D gene TRBD1, 6 bases. TRBV23-1 is reported as an ORF; its role is uncertain. CDR3 length: 17 residues. V was shortened by 10 bases and J by 6 bases, with 27 bases between the two germline ends. CDR3 protein: CAIPDSLRRGRYEKLFF. Written as DNA, the CDR3 is TGCGCCATTCCGGACAGTCTACGCCGGGGGAGATATGAAAAACTGTTTTTT.

This clone was seen more than once but under ten times. The rearrangement joins TRBV19 to TRBJ2-2; TRBD1 aligns across 8 bases. Trimming at V came to 4 bases and at J to 0 bases, leaving 1 base not matched to a gene. CDR1 is LNHDA and CDR2 is SQIVND in the germline V gene (reference sequence). The CDR3 has 15 residues. In DNA form, the CDR3 reads TGTGCCAGTAGTACCAGGGGGCCGAACACCGGGGAGCTGTTTTTT. This translates into CASSTRGPNTGELFF.

The CDR3 sequence is CASSLGFASDTQYF. The CDR3 DNA is TGTGCCAGCAGCTTAGGATTCGCCTCAGATACGCAGTATTTT. The chain combines TRBV7-2 with TRBJ2-3; D call uncertain. CDR1 and CDR2 (germline): SGHTA, FQGNSA. The CDR3 is 14 amino acids. V was clipped by 1 base and J by 4 bases, with 9 bases between them.

This clone has only a few counts. The rearrangement links TRBV9 to TRBJ1-2; 7 bases line up with TRBD1. In germline, CDR1 is SGDLS, CDR2 YYNGEE. The trim removed 4 bases at V and 4 bases at J, leaving 4 bases unmatched. The CDR3 length is 13 residues. CDR3 sequence (DNA): TGTGCCAGCAGCACGACAGGGATCTATGGCTACACCTTC. This sequence encodes CASSTTGIYGYTF.

The genes are TRBV29-1 and TRBJ2-7, with unresolved D. Germline-derived CDR1 and CDR2 are SQVTM and ANQGSEA. This CDR3 is 13 amino acids long. Trimming removed 4 bases from V and 2 bases from J, with 12 bases in between. CDR3 DNA sequence: TGCAGCGTTGTATCACGGTCGACCTACGAGCAGTACTTC. Its protein product is CSVVSRSTYEQYF.

This chain uses TRBV18 with TRBJ2-2, with unresolved D. V lost 3 bases and J lost 2, with 1 base in between. Germline assignment: CDR1 KGHSH and CDR2 LQKENI. This CDR3 is built from 12 residues. The CDR3 DNA reads TGTGCCAGCTCACCCAACACCGGGGAGCTGTTTTTT. Its translation is CASSPNTGELFF.

The chain couples TRBV27 to TRBJ2-1; D is possibly TRBD1 (7 bases). CDR3 size: 14 residues. Trimming left V 6 bases short and J 2 bases short, with 11 bases between. Germline V lookup: CDR1 MNHEY, CDR2 SMNVEV (reference sequence). The CDR3 coding sequence is TGTGCCAGCAGCCCAGGGGGGACCTACAATGAGCAGTTCTTC. It yields the protein CASSPGGTYNEQFF.

The chain combines TRBV15 with TRBJ2-6; D gene uncertain. Trimming shortened V by 5 bases and J by 6 bases, and 11 bases separated the two germline ends. The CDR3 has 14 residues. Germline V gene data show CDR1 as LNHNV and CDR2 as YYDKDF (reference sequence). This CDR3 reads CATSLVREANVLTF. As DNA, the CDR3 is TGTGCCACCAGCCTCGTTCGTGAGGCCAACGTCCTGACTTTC.

This clone was counted between two and nine times. The DNA of the CDR3 is TGTGCCAGCAGAAAACAGGGGACGGGCAATCAGCCCCAGCATTTT. This codes for CASRKQGTGNQPQHF. V is TRBV6-6 and J is TRBJ1-5; 7 bases fit TRBD1. The germline V gene encodes CDR1 MNHNY and CDR2 SVGAGI (reference sequence). This CDR3 is built from 15 residues. J lost 2 bases, V lost 6 bases, and 7 bases had no gene match.

V gene TRBV7-6 combines with J gene TRBJ2-7; D ambiguous. Trimming cost V 1 base and J 5 bases, with 6 bases left between them. This CDR3 comprises 12 residues. Germline V gene data show CDR1 as SGHVS and CDR2 as FNYEAQ. The DNA of the CDR3 is TGTGCCAGCAGCTTAGTCGCACACGAGCAGTACTTC. Translation: CASSLVAHEQYF. The complete variable domain, with remaining parts taken from reference TRBV7-6 and TRBJ2-7, reads GAGVSQSPRYKVTKRGQDVALRCDPISGHVSLYWYRQALGQGPEFLTYFNYEAQQDKSGLPNDRFSAERPEGSISTLTIQRTEQRDSAMYRCASSLVAHEQYFGPGTRLTVT.

This clone was picked up one time. The CDR3 coding sequence is TGTGCCAGCAGCTTCACGCTCCGGGACAGAAATCAGCCCCAGCATTTT. Encoded protein: CASSFTLRDRNQPQHF. This chain uses TRBV7-8 with TRBJ1-5; TRBD1 matches 7 bases. The CDR3 is 16 amino acids. Unmatched junction bases numbered 9, after V lost 3 bases and J lost 4 bases. Germline V lookup: CDR1 SGHVS, CDR2 FQNEAQ.

The rearrangement links TRBV5-1 to TRBJ1-3; D might be TRBD1 (5 bases). The V end lost 4 bases, the J end lost 4 bases, and 18 bases lay between the germline ends. The CDR3 consists of 16 residues. CDR1 and CDR2 (germline): SGHRS, YFSETQ. CDR3 DNA: TGCGCCAGCAGCCCGACCGTGACCGGGGGGGGAAACACCATATATTTT. It specifies CASSPTVTGGGNTIYF.

V and J are TRBV4-3 and TRBJ1-2; D not certain. This CDR3 is 13 amino acids long. Germline CDR1 LGHNA, CDR2 YSLEER. Trimming cost V 1 base and J 4 bases, with 7 bases left between them. CDR3 DNA: TGCGCCAGCAGCCAAGTCTTGGGCTATGGCTACACCTTC. Protein sequence: CASSQVLGYGYTF.

The V gene is TRBV19, the J gene TRBJ2-2, with D tentatively TRBD2 (6 bases). The CDR3 length is 11 residues. Trimming removed 11 bases at V and 7 bases at J, with 11 bases between. CDR1 and CDR2 from the germline V gene are LNHDA and SQIVND (reference sequence). CDR3 residues: CACREFGELFF. The CDR3 DNA reads as TGTGCCTGCCGGGAGTTCGGGGAGCTGTTTTTT. Full variable domain (remainder filled in from reference TRBV19 and TRBJ2-2): DGGITQSPKYLFRKEGQNVTLSCEQNLNHDAMYWYRQDPGQGLRLIYYSQIVNDFQKGDIAEGYSVSREKKESFPLTVTSAQKNPTAFYLCACREFGELFFGEGSRLTVL.

The V and J genes are TRBV4-3 and TRBJ2-2; 9 bases are a match to TRBD1. V dropped 3 bases and J dropped 5; count of bases not matched to a gene: 7. Germline V CDR1 and CDR2: LGHNA, YSLEER. CDR3 size: 16 residues. CDR3 DNA sequence: TGCGCCAGCAGCCAGGCCGGGACAGGGAGGACCGGGGAGCTGTTTTTT. It translates to CASSQAGTGRTGELFF.

J is TRBJ1-5 and V is TRBV4-1; D call uncertain. In germline, CDR1 is MGHRA, CDR2 YSYEKL. Deletions cut 4 bases from V and 7 bases from J, with 17 bases between. The CDR3 has 15 amino acids. CDR3 sequence: CASSRRPFQSQPQHF. Written as DNA, the CDR3 is TGCGCCAGCAGCCGGAGGCCTTTTCAATCCCAGCCCCAGCATTTT.

The chain uses TRBV7-2 and TRBJ2-5; TRBD1 matches 8 bases. The germline V gene has CDR1 SGHTA and CDR2 FQGNSA. The ends lost 5 bases at V and 4 bases at J; junction bases unmatched: 3. The CDR3 sequence is 13 residues long. CDR3 loop: CASSKGTGETQYF. The CDR3 DNA follows: TGTGCCAGCAGCAAGGGGACAGGAGAGACCCAGTACTTC.

Judged by abundance, this clone is medium-sized (0.01 to 0.1%). The V call is TRBV2, the J call TRBJ1-1; unclear D gene. Germline loops: CDR1 SNHLY, CDR2 FYNNEI. This CDR3 has 11 amino acids. The V end was cut by 6 bases, the J end by 8 bases, with 10 bases between. The CDR3 DNA reads as TGTGCCAGCAGCGACGGACTCGAAGCTTTCTTT. It translates to CASSDGLEAFF.